This T cell receptor beta chain was sequenced in a study of T cells in women clearing cervical HPV infection. Study-level background: For cases, blood was sampled a median about 160 days after lesion detection, interquartile range roughly 80 to 220 days. With HLA typing for only a few women, HLA confounding remains possible.

General study findings and limits: Unknown T-cell numbers per sample may underlie the richness differences.

On this clone itself: Its antigen is as yet unknown.

Clones were sequenced by immunoSEQ multiplex PCR, and TCRdb holds only the in-frame ones, with some missing. Its clone listing holds 48,000 or so clones. What was sequenced was blood buffy coat. The source is a woman aged 18-69 years with a cervical HPV16 infection that either progressed to CIN3+ or cleared (not recorded which).

The part of the CDR3 DNA that was read is TGTGCCAGCTCACCAGGAGGGGCGGAGACC. Its translation is CASSPGGAET. The whole CDR3 region reads CASSPGGAETQYF. The chain is built from TRBV18 and TRBJ2-5, with D possibly being TRBD2 (6 bases). The missing CDR3 end, 3 residues past where the read stops, is filled in from the germline J gene. The CDR3 sequence is 13 residues long. Trimming took 2 bases from V and 5 from J, leaving 9 bases between them. The germline gives CDR1 KGHSH, CDR2 LQKENI.